These 14 T cell receptor beta chains share one sample of origin, sequenced in a study of cytomegalovirus exposure and HLA in healthy donors. Measured with immunoSEQ multiplex PCR; TCRdb has only the in-frame clones, and not every one. In the table there are approximately 140,000 clones, 80% to 90% of which are singletons. Sequenced material: PBMCs. The receptors were gathered from a woman younger than 45 in good health and CMV-seronegative.

Comments on this clone: Other nucleotide sequences in the sample specify the same CDR3. This chain uses TRBV5-1 with TRBJ1-3; D unresolved. The CDR3 contains 14 residues. Germline CDR1 SGHRS, CDR2 YFSETQ. Between the trimmed V and J ends, which lost 0 bases and 2 bases, there was a span of 6 bases. CDR3 DNA: TGCGCCAGCAGCTTGGGAGGGACTGGAAACACCATATATTTT. This encodes CASSLGGTGNTIYF.

This chain uses TRBV27 with TRBJ1-6, with unresolved D. V was trimmed by 8 bases and J by 7 bases, leaving 12 bases between them. The germline gives CDR1 MNHEY, CDR2 SMNVEV (reference sequence). The CDR3 runs 13 residues. The CDR3, as DNA: TGTGCCAGCGGAGCACTCCCGAATTCACCCCTCCACTTT. This translates into CASGALPNSPLHF.

The V gene is TRBV27, the J gene TRBJ2-6; 7 nucleotides align to TRBD1. V dropped 4 bases and J dropped 4; count of bases not matched to a gene: 4. The CDR3 has 15 amino acids. From germline, CDR1 is MNHEY and CDR2 SMNVEV (reference sequence). The CDR3 DNA reads as TGTGCCAGCAGTTCTACAGGGGCGGGGGCCAACGTCCTGACTTTC. This codes for CASSSTGAGANVLTF.

This clone appeared a single time. The J gene is TRBJ2-3, the V gene TRBV7-3; TRBD2 aligns across 9 bases. The trim removed 8 bases at V and 0 bases at J, leaving 3 bases unmatched. Germline V gene data show CDR1 as SGHTA and CDR2 as FQGTGA. CDR3 size: 14 residues. The DNA for the CDR3 is TGTGCCAGCGCGCGGGGGGGTAGCACAGATACGCAGTATTTT. Its protein product is CASARGGSTDTQYF.

This chain joins TRBV2 and TRBJ2-1, with 7 bases aligning to TRBD1. Trimming cost V 2 bases and J 10 bases; bases outside gene matches: 5. The CDR3 length is 13 residues. CDR1 and CDR2 (germline): SNHLY, FYNNEI. CDR3 region: CASSEMLRGEQFF. CDR3 nucleotides: TGTGCCAGCAGTGAAATGCTCAGGGGGGAGCAGTTCTTC.

The chain uses TRBV19 and TRBJ1-5; possible D gene TRBD1, 6 bases. This CDR3 spans 20 amino acids. V was pared by 2 bases and J by 0 bases, with 23 bases between. Germline values: CDR1 LNHDA, CDR2 SQIVND (reference sequence). DNA for the CDR3: TGTGCCAGTAGTATACCCAGACCGGGGGGCCGGGGATTTAGCAATCAGCCCCAGCATTTT. This gives the protein CASSIPRPGGRGFSNQPQHF.

In its sample, this clone was seen a few times. The rearrangement joins TRBV4-3 to TRBJ1-2; D call uncertain. Germline values: CDR1 LGHNA, CDR2 YSLEER. The CDR3 is 13 residues long. The germline V and J ends were trimmed by 3 bases and 3 bases, with 8 bases remaining between them. CDR3 DNA sequence: TGCGCCAGCAGCCAGATCTTAGACTATGGCTACACCTTC. Translation: CASSQILDYGYTF.

This clone was counted only a few times. This chain links TRBV6-5 with TRBJ2-7, with 12 bases identical to TRBD2. CDR1 and CDR2 from the germline V gene are MNHEY and SVGAGI. With 7 bases clipped from V and 2 bases from J, the junction kept 6 bases outside the gene matches. This CDR3 spans 15 amino acids. DNA for the CDR3: TGTGCCAGCAACTCCGGACTAGCGGGGACCTACGAGCAGTACTTC. This translates into CASNSGLAGTYEQYF.

The chain couples TRBV11-1 to TRBJ2-7; the D gene is possibly TRBD2 (6 bases). This CDR3 comprises 16 residues. Trimming took off 5 bases at V and 4 bases at J, with 21 bases between the two ends. CDR1 is SGHAT and CDR2 is FQDESV in the germline V gene (reference sequence). The CDR3 nucleotides are TGTGCCAGCAGCGACCCCTTGGGTAGGAGGGTATACGAGCAGTACTTC. Residues: CASSDPLGRRVYEQYF.

The gene calls are TRBV6-5 and TRBJ1-1; D unresolved. This CDR3 region has 14 residues. CDR1 MNHEY and CDR2 SVGAGI come from the germline V gene. V lost 6 bases and J 0 bases, leaving 11 bases between the germline ends. The CDR3 loop reads CASSFDWLNTEAFF. As DNA, the CDR3 is TGTGCCAGCAGCTTTGACTGGTTGAACACTGAAGCTTTCTTT.

The rearrangement uses TRBV19 and TRBJ2-2, with TRBD2 as a possible D gene (7 bases). Between the trimmed V and J ends, which lost 5 bases and 7 bases, there was a span of 14 bases. In germline, CDR1 is LNHDA, CDR2 SQIVND (reference sequence). This CDR3 spans 14 amino acids. For the CDR3, the DNA is TGTGCCAGTAGTTCAATCGGGGGGCGCGGGGAGCTGTTTTTT. It translates to CASSSIGGRGELFF.

The rearrangement uses TRBV7-9 and TRBJ1-5, with 8 bases fitting TRBD1. V shed 1 base and J 3 bases; nucleotides not matched to a gene: 8. The CDR3 runs to 17 residues. Per the germline V gene, CDR1 is SEHNR and CDR2 is FQNEAQ (reference sequence). The CDR3 region has the DNA TGTGCCAGCAGCTTAGGACAGGGGCCGGTTCTCAATCAGCCCCAGCATTTT. Its protein product is CASSLGQGPVLNQPQHF.

The gene calls are TRBV18 and TRBJ1-2; TRBD1 aligns across 7 bases. With V trimmed by 5 bases and J by 7 bases, 13 bases remained unmatched. The CDR3 sequence is 15 residues long. Germline loops: CDR1 KGHSH, CDR2 LQKENI. CDR3 in amino acids: CASSRARDSFLGYTF. Written as DNA, the CDR3 is TGTGCCAGCTCAAGGGCCCGGGACAGTTTCCTTGGCTACACCTTC.

This clone came up once. Other DNA sequences from this sample encode an identical CDR3 as well. The DNA for the CDR3 is TGCGCCAGCAGCCCGTCTAGCGGATCCACAGATACGCAGTATTTT. Translation: CASSPSSGSTDTQYF. This chain links TRBV4-1 with TRBJ2-3, with 7 bases matching TRBD2. CDR3 length: 15 amino acids. Germline V gene sequence: CDR1 MGHRA, CDR2 YSYEKL. V gave up 4 bases and J gave up 2 bases; unmatched junction bases: 6.